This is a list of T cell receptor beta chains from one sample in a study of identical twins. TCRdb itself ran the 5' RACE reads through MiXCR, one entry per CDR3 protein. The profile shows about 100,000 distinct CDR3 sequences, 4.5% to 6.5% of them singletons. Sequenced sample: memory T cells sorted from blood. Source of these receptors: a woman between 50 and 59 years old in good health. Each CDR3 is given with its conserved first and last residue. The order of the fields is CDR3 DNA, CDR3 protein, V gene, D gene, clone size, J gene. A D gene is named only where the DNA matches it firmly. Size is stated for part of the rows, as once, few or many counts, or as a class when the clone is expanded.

TGTGCCAGCAGCTATAGCGGGAGAGGCCCCCAAGAGACCCAGTACTTC	CASSYSGRGPQETQYF	TRBV7-2	TRBD2	many	TRBJ2-5
TGTGCCACCAGTGATTTAAGCCTAGCGGGAGCCGATACGCAGTATTTT	CATSDLSLAGADTQYF	TRBV24-1	TRBD2	few	TRBJ2-3
TGTGCCAGCAGCTCATCTACCAACTACGAGCAGTACTTC	CASSSSTNYEQYF	TRBV7-8	NA	many	TRBJ2-7
TGCAGTGCTATAGGACAGGGGGATGAGCAGTTCTTC	CSAIGQGDEQFF	TRBV20-1	TRBD1	many	TRBJ2-1
TGTGCCAGCAGCTGGGGACTAGCGGGAGTCAATGAGCAGTTCTTC	CASSWGLAGVNEQFF	TRBV11-1	TRBD2	NA	TRBJ2-1
TGTGCCAGCAGCATCCCGGGGTACAATGAGCAGTTCTTC	CASSIPGYNEQFF	TRBV7-3	NA	many	TRBJ2-1
TGTGCCAGCAGTCCTTCTTACCTGAGTACTGGGGCCAACGTCCTGACTTTC	CASSPSYLSTGANVLTF	TRBV28	NA	many	TRBJ2-6
TGCAGTGCAGAAAGTGGGGCTACCTACAATGAGCAGTTCTTC	CSAESGATYNEQFF	TRBV20-1	NA	many	TRBJ2-1
TGTGCCAGCTCACCACCGGGCGGCAGCAATCAGCCCCAGCATTTT	CASSPPGGSNQPQHF	TRBV18	NA	many	TRBJ1-5
TGTGCCAGCAGTTACTGGGGGGGACAGGTCAGCGGTCAGCCCCAGCATTTT	CASSYWGGQVSGQPQHF	TRBV6-2/TRBV6-3	TRBD1	many	TRBJ1-5
TGCGCCGCTCGACGGGAGCCGGACACCGGGGAGCTGTTTTTT	CAARREPDTGELFF	TRBV5-1	NA	many	TRBJ2-2
TGCGCCAGCAGCCAAGTAAGCGGGCTACCGGACACTGAAGCTTTCTTT	CASSQVSGLPDTEAFF	TRBV4-1	NA	many	TRBJ1-1
TGTGCCAGCAGGTCCATGACTAGCGGGAGCAATGAGCAGTTCTTC	CASRSMTSGSNEQFF	TRBV11-1	TRBD2	medium-sized	TRBJ2-1
TGTGCCAGCAGCCGCAGGGGAATAAACACTGAAGCTTTCTTT	CASSRRGINTEAFF	TRBV3-1	NA	many	TRBJ1-1
TGTGCCAGCAGTGCGACAGGGACAAAAGAGACCCAGTACTTC	CASSATGTKETQYF	TRBV12-3/TRBV12-4	TRBD1	many	TRBJ2-5
TGCGCCAGCAGCTTGGGCCCACTAGCGGAGCAGTTCTTC	CASSLGPLAEQFF	TRBV5-1	TRBD2	many	TRBJ2-1
TGTGCCAGCAGCGTCGGGACTAGTTGGGGCAATGAGCAGTTCTTC	CASSVGTSWGNEQFF	TRBV3-1	TRBD2	many	TRBJ2-1
TGTGCCAGTAGTAGCACAAGAAATCAGCCCCAGCATTTT	CASSSTRNQPQHF	TRBV19	NA	NA	TRBJ1-5
TGTGCCTGGACCGGACAGTCGGGTCAGCCCCAGCATTTT	CAWTGQSGQPQHF	TRBV30	NA	few	TRBJ1-5
TGTGCCAGCAGTCCCCAAAGGGCGGGAGGAGTGTACGAGCAGTACTTC	CASSPQRAGGVYEQYF	TRBV12-3/TRBV12-4	TRBD2	many	TRBJ2-7
TGTGCCAGCAGCTCACGACTAGCCACAGATACGCAGTATTTT	CASSSRLATDTQYF	TRBV14	TRBD2	NA	TRBJ2-3
TGCGCCAGCTCAACCGGGACTAGCGGGAGCAGCAATGAGCAGTTCTTC	CASSTGTSGSSNEQFF	TRBV5-1	TRBD2	many	TRBJ2-1
TGTGCCAGCAGTTTAACTGCGGGAGGGCAGAGGGACAATGAGCAGTTCTTC	CASSLTAGGQRDNEQFF	TRBV12-3/TRBV12-4	TRBD2	many	TRBJ2-1
TGCAGCGTTGACGGGGGTGACGGTCAGCCCCAGCATTTT	CSVDGGDGQPQHF	TRBV29-1	NA	many	TRBJ1-5
TGTGCCAGCAGCTTCAGGACAGGGCTCCAAGAGACCCAGTACTTC	CASSFRTGLQETQYF	TRBV5-5	TRBD1	many	TRBJ2-5
TGTGCCAGCTCAAATGCCGGGGAGCTGTTTTTT	CASSNAGELFF	TRBV18	NA	NA	TRBJ2-2
TGCGCCAGCAGCTTGGCAGGCGGGAACTACGAGCAGTACTTC	CASSLAGGNYEQYF	TRBV5-1	NA	few	TRBJ2-7
TGTGCCAGCAGACCTCAGGGAAACAATGAGCAGTTCTTC	CASRPQGNNEQFF	TRBV27	NA	many	TRBJ2-1